A single sample is the source of the 10 T cell receptor beta chains below, sequenced in a study of cytomegalovirus exposure and HLA in healthy donors. Profiled with immunoSEQ multiplex PCR; TCRdb holds only in-frame clones, not every one. Here the sample spans around 150,000 clones, less than 90% being singletons. Material for sequencing was PBMCs. These receptors were taken from a young woman in good health and CMV-seropositive.

This chain uses TRBV27 with TRBJ2-5; 10 bases are a match to TRBD2. V lost 0 bases and J lost 5; bases outside the gene matches: 9. Germline CDR1 is MNHEY and CDR2 is SMNVEV (reference sequence). CDR3 length: 17 residues. The CDR3 DNA sequence: TGTGCCAGCAGTTTATCGGGTCTAGCGGGAGAGGGGGAGACCCAGTACTTC. Protein product: CASSLSGLAGEGETQYF.

V gene TRBV19 combines with J gene TRBJ2-2; TRBD2 is a possible D gene (7 bases). V lost 5 bases and J 4 bases, leaving 14 bases between the germline ends. The CDR3 extends over 15 amino acids. Germline V lookup: CDR1 LNHDA, CDR2 SQIVND (reference sequence). CDR3: CASSQGRGSTGELFF. The CDR3 DNA follows: TGTGCCAGTAGTCAGGGGCGGGGGAGCACCGGGGAGCTGTTTTTT.

This clone was observed a single time. The CDR3 region is CATSRDLSGGDQPQHF. For the CDR3, the DNA is TGTGCCACCAGCAGAGACTTATCGGGGGGTGATCAGCCCCAGCATTTT. The V and J genes are TRBV15 and TRBJ1-5; D may be TRBD1 (5 bases). Trimming left V 0 bases short and J 5 bases short, with 14 bases between. The CDR3 sequence is 16 residues long. Germline assignment: CDR1 LNHNV and CDR2 YYDKDF (reference sequence).

This chain connects TRBV19 to TRBJ2-1, with 7 bases lining up with TRBD2. CDR3 size: 17 residues. Germline values: CDR1 LNHDA, CDR2 SQIVND (reference sequence). V lost 3 bases, J lost 5 bases, and 13 bases stayed unmatched. The CDR3 reads CASSIASLREPDNEQFF. CDR3 coding DNA: TGTGCCAGTAGTATCGCTAGTTTGCGGGAGCCCGACAATGAGCAGTTCTTC.

The chain carries TRBV9 and TRBJ1-2; unclear D gene. CDR3 length equals 15 residues. Looked up from germline, CDR1 is SGDLS and CDR2 is YYNGEE. V dropped 0 bases and J dropped 8 bases, with 17 bases sitting between them. This CDR3 is CASSVEADSPRGYTF. The CDR3 DNA is TGTGCCAGCAGCGTAGAGGCGGACTCCCCTAGGGGCTACACCTTC.

The genes are TRBV7-9 and TRBJ1-1, with 8 bases aligning to TRBD1. CDR1 and CDR2 (germline): SEHNR, FQNEAQ (reference sequence). The CDR3 covers 13 residues. The V gene end was trimmed by 3 bases and the J gene end by 10 bases; junction bases not matched to a gene: 7. CDR3 in amino acids: CASSFGQGFGAFF. The DNA of the CDR3 is TGTGCCAGCAGCTTTGGACAGGGCTTCGGAGCTTTCTTT.

V usage is TRBV2 and J usage is TRBJ2-3; D unclear. The CDR3 extends over 12 amino acids. Germline V gene lookup returns CDR1 SNHLY and CDR2 FYNNEI. V was shortened by 4 bases and J by 1 base, with 3 bases between the two germline ends. The CDR3 region is CASSVGTDTQYF. CDR3 nucleotides: TGTGCCAGCAGTGTCGGCACAGATACGCAGTATTTT. Filled out from reference TRBV2 and TRBJ2-3, the complete variable domain reads EPEVTQTPSHQVTQMGQEVILRCVPISNHLYFYWYRQILGQKVEFLVSFYNNEISEKSEIFDDQFSVERPDGSNFTLKIRSTKLEDSAMYFCASSVGTDTQYFGPGTRLTVL.

The chain couples TRBV30 to TRBJ1-2; D not resolved. V was trimmed by 5 bases and J by 1 base, leaving 11 bases between them. This CDR3 is 13 amino acids long. Germline V gives CDR1 GTSNPN, CDR2 SVGIG (reference sequence). In DNA, the CDR3 is TGTGCCTGGGCGTATACGGGTAACTATGGCTACACCTTC. Translating it yields CAWAYTGNYGYTF.

This chain connects TRBV4-2 to TRBJ2-1, with 9 bases identical to TRBD2. The V and J ends lost 4 bases and 4 bases, in that order; junction bases with no gene match: 8. CDR1 and CDR2 (germline): LGHNA, YNFKEQ. This CDR3 contains 16 residues. Here the CDR3 reads CASSLAGTSPYNEQFF. The CDR3 DNA sequence: TGTGCCAGCAGCCTTGCTGGGACTAGCCCATACAATGAGCAGTTCTTC.

The V call is TRBV6-1, the J call TRBJ2-7; possibly TRBD1 for D (6 bases). The germline V and J ends were trimmed by 3 bases and 3 bases, with 9 bases remaining between them. Germline V gene data show CDR1 as MNHNS and CDR2 as SASEGT. The CDR3 runs 13 residues. The DNA of the CDR3 is TGTGCCAGCAGTGATACAGGGAACTACGAGCAGTACTTC. Translating it yields CASSDTGNYEQYF.